These 27 T cell receptor beta chains came from one sample sequenced in a study of identical twins. TCRdb re-called the 5' RACE reads through MiXCR, storing one row per CDR3 protein. The profile shows around 500,000 distinct CDR3 sequences, approximately 14% of them singletons. These data were likewise used in another study, on yellow fever vaccine responses in identical twins.

The sequenced sample consisted of CD4+ T cells sorted from blood. The receptors were sampled from a woman younger than 30 in good health.

There are a few counts of this clonotype. The chain has TRBV3-1 and TRBJ2-1, with 9 nucleotides matching TRBD2. The CDR3 sequence is 15 residues long. The J segment lost 7 bases and the V segment lost 2 bases, leaving 6 bases of the junction unmatched. From germline, CDR1 is LGHDT and CDR2 YNNKEL (reference sequence). CDR3 loop: CASSQKAGGGNEQFF. The CDR3 coding sequence is TGTGCCAGCAGCCAAAAAGCGGGAGGTGGAAATGAGCAGTTCTTC.

This clonotype was counted a few times. This chain connects TRBV7-2 to TRBJ2-3, with TRBD2 identical over 9 bases. Germline V gene data show CDR1 as SGHTA and CDR2 as FQGNSA. With 1 base clipped from V and 8 bases from J, the junction kept 10 bases outside the gene matches. This CDR3 is 16 amino acids long. The CDR3 sequence: CASSLGTSGYGGTQYF. The CDR3 DNA sequence: TGTGCCAGCAGCTTAGGCACTAGCGGGTACGGGGGTACGCAGTATTTT.

This clonotype occurred many times. This chain links TRBV21-1 with TRBJ2-2; TRBD1 was called by the table and not checked on the DNA. TRBV21-1 is deemed a pseudogene. This CDR3 is built from 16 residues. In nucleotides, the CDR3 is TGTGCCAGCAGCAAAGAAACGACAGGGGTATCCGGGGAGCTGTTTTTT. Translation gives CASSKETTGVSGELFF.

This chain uses TRBV7-8 with TRBJ2-2; TRBD1 is a possible D gene (6 bases). V was pared by 0 bases and J by 4 bases, with 12 bases between. The V gene's germline CDR1 is SGHVS and CDR2 FQNEAQ. The CDR3 is 16 amino acids. CDR3 in DNA: TGTGCCAGCAGCTTAGCGCCGGGACACCCCACCGGGGAGCTGTTTTTT. Its protein product is CASSLAPGHPTGELFF.

The rearrangement uses TRBV6-2 or TRBV6-3 and TRBJ2-1; D not resolved. This CDR3 region has 13 residues. Between the trimmed V and J ends, which lost 6 bases and 3 bases, there was a span of 9 bases. Per germline, CDR1 MNHEY and CDR2 SVGEGT. The CDR3 DNA reads TGTGCCAGCAGCACGACCCTCTACAATGAGCAGTTCTTC. Protein sequence: CASSTTLYNEQFF.

This clonotype was recorded a few times. The rearrangement joins TRBV29-1 to TRBJ2-7, with 8 positions matching TRBD1. This CDR3 has 12 residues. Germline CDR1 reads SQVTM; CDR2 reads ANQGSEA. After removal of 6 bases from V and 3 bases from J, the junction contained 4 bases not matched to a gene. The CDR3 DNA follows: TGCAGCGTAAAGACAGGGGACTACGAGCAGTACTTC. Translation gives CSVKTGDYEQYF.

In this sample, this clonotype turned up many times. The J gene is TRBJ2-7, the V gene TRBV30, with D uncertain. Trimming removed 4 bases from V and 3 bases from J, with 16 bases in between. Germline V gene lookup returns CDR1 GTSNPN and CDR2 SVGIG (reference sequence). This CDR3 region has 14 residues. The CDR3 coding sequence is TGTGCCTGGATGGGCCGGGCTAAAGACTACGAGCAGTACTTC. Its translation: CAWMGRAKDYEQYF.

In its sample, this clonotype was seen a few times. The chain recombines TRBV18 with TRBJ1-1; 7 nucleotides align to TRBD1. Germline V gene sequence: CDR1 KGHSH, CDR2 LQKENI. V lost 3 bases, J lost 5 bases, and 9 bases stayed unmatched. The CDR3 length is 15 residues. Here the CDR3 DNA reads TGTGCCAGCTCACCCCCCCAGGGGGAGAGGACTGAAGCTTTCTTT. Protein: CASSPPQGERTEAFF.

The chain is built from TRBV19 and TRBJ2-1; TRBD2 agrees at 9 bases. Unmatched junction bases numbered 15, after V lost 5 bases and J lost 10 bases. The CDR3 consists of 16 residues. Germline CDR1 is LNHDA and CDR2 is SQIVND (reference sequence). The CDR3 DNA is TGTGCCAGTAGTTACCCCGTCGGTAGCGGGGGCGAAGAGCAGTTCTTC. Translation gives CASSYPVGSGGEEQFF.

The DNA of the CDR3 is TGTGCCACCTCGAGCGGGGGGACGTCCTACGAGCAGTACTTC. Its translation: CATSSGGTSYEQYF. V is TRBV6-1 and J is TRBJ2-7; 9 positions agree with TRBD2. The V gene's germline CDR1 is MNHNS and CDR2 SASEGT. The length of the CDR3 is 14 residues. The ends lost 10 bases at V and 1 base at J; junction bases unmatched: 8.

This clonotype was detected a few times. V usage is TRBV7-2 and J usage is TRBJ2-1; D unclear. V gave up 5 bases and J gave up 1 base, with 12 bases separating them. The germline gives CDR1 SGHTA, CDR2 FQGNSA. The CDR3 spans 15 residues. CDR3 region: CASSRLGWSYNEQFF. The CDR3 region has the DNA TGTGCCAGCAGCCGGCTAGGTTGGTCCTACAATGAGCAGTTCTTC.

This clonotype was detected only once. The chain is built from TRBV30 and TRBJ1-2; D is undetermined. Germline V gene sequence: CDR1 GTSNPN, CDR2 SVGIG (reference sequence). This CDR3 is 15 amino acids long. The V and J ends lost 2 bases and 5 bases respectively, with 18 bases between them. For the CDR3, the DNA is TGTGCCTGGAGTCTCTCCCCTGGGGTGGGGTATGGCTACACCTTC. Translated: CAWSLSPGVGYGYTF.

This clonotype occurred many times. V gene TRBV11-2 combines with J gene TRBJ2-3; TRBD2 matches at 12 bases. CDR1 is SGHAT and CDR2 is FQNNGV in the germline V gene. Losses at the gene ends were 6 bases for V and 1 base for J; bases not matched to a gene: 5. The CDR3 is made up of 16 amino acids. The CDR3 spells CASSRRLAGGTDTQYF. The CDR3 nucleotides are TGTGCCAGCAGTCGCAGACTAGCGGGGGGCACAGATACGCAGTATTTT.

The J gene is TRBJ2-7, the V gene TRBV5-1; 12 bases map to TRBD1. There are 15 residues in the CDR3. The V gene's germline CDR1 is SGHRS and CDR2 YFSETQ. V trimming: 7 bases; J trimming: 6 bases; junction bases outside the gene matches: 11. The CDR3 DNA reads TGCGCCAGCGGCCGGGGACAGGGGGCGGGAGCCGAGCAGTACTTC. Translation gives CASGRGQGAGAEQYF.

This clonotype occurred many times. The chain couples TRBV6-2 or TRBV6-3 to TRBJ2-3, with TRBD1 matching 8 bases. This CDR3 has 13 residues. The trim removed 6 bases at V and 4 bases at J, leaving 3 bases unmatched. In germline, CDR1 is MNHEY, CDR2 SVGEGT. CDR3 nucleotides: TGTGCCAGCAGAGAGGACAGGGCAGATACGCAGTATTTT. This translates into CASREDRADTQYF.

The gene calls are TRBV12-3 or TRBV12-4 and TRBJ2-7; 9 positions match TRBD2. The J segment lost 9 bases and the V segment lost 0 bases, leaving 3 bases of the junction unmatched. This CDR3 is built from 13 residues. The CDR3 here is CASSLASGSGQYF. CDR3 coding DNA: TGTGCCAGCAGTTTAGCTAGCGGGAGTGGGCAGTACTTC.

This clonotype was found many times. This chain links TRBV5-1 with TRBJ1-1; D not certain. This CDR3 region has 11 residues. Between the trimmed V and J ends, which lost 6 bases and 4 bases, there was a span of 7 bases. Germline V lookup: CDR1 SGHRS, CDR2 YFSETQ. CDR3 DNA: TGCGCCAGCACAGGAGGCACTGAAGCTTTCTTT. This codes for CASTGGTEAFF. The entire variable domain, with the rest obtained from reference TRBV5-1 and TRBJ1-1, is as follows: KAGVTQTPRYLIKTRGQQVTLSCSPISGHRSVSWYQQTPGQGLQFLFEYFSETQRNKGNFPGRFSGRQFSNSRSEMNVSTLELGDSALYLCASTGGTEAFFGQGTRLTVV.

The chain couples TRBV6-4 to TRBJ2-3, with 9 bases lining up with TRBD2. The CDR3 is 15 amino acids. The germline CDR1 and CDR2 sequences are MRHNA and SNTAGT. The V segment lost 6 bases and the J segment 3 bases; nucleotides outside the gene matches: 7. The DNA for the CDR3 is TGTGCCAGCAGCAAAGCGGGGGGCCGAACAGATACGCAGTATTTT. Translated, it gives CASSKAGGRTDTQYF.

A few counts support this clonotype. V is TRBV20-1 and J is TRBJ2-2; D perhaps matches TRBD1 (6 bases). The CDR3 is made up of 14 amino acids. Germline V gene lookup returns CDR1 DFQATT and CDR2 SNEGSKA (reference sequence). The V end lost 4 bases, the J end lost 1 base, and 10 bases lay between the germline ends. The CDR3 is CSATPGQNTGELFF. The CDR3 nucleotides are TGCAGTGCTACCCCGGGACAGAACACCGGGGAGCTGTTTTTT.

This clonotype was observed a few times. The chain joins TRBV12-3 or TRBV12-4 to TRBJ1-5; D is uncertain. V lost 4 bases, J lost 2 bases, and 12 bases lay in between. The CDR3 extends over 15 amino acids. The CDR3 nucleotides read TGTGCCAGCAGTTCGCGGCGGCTTGGCAATCAGCCCCAGCATTTT. Translation: CASSSRRLGNQPQHF.

This clonotype was seen at least ten times. The chain has TRBV12-3 or TRBV12-4 and TRBJ1-5; D remains unclear. CDR3 length: 11 residues. Between the trimmed V and J ends, which lost 1 base and 7 bases, there was a span of 2 bases. The CDR3: CASSLGQPQHF. The CDR3 DNA reads as TGTGCCAGCAGTTTAGGCCAGCCCCAGCATTTT.

Only one count was recorded for this clonotype. V and J are TRBV11-2 and TRBJ2-2, with TRBD1 identical over 8 bases. With V trimmed by 5 bases and J by 2 bases, 13 bases remained unmatched. Germline values: CDR1 SGHAT, CDR2 FQNNGV. This CDR3 is 18 amino acids long. The CDR3 spells CASSPGGRGGSNTGELFF. Here the CDR3 DNA reads TGTGCCAGCAGCCCAGGGGGCAGGGGAGGTTCCAACACCGGGGAGCTGTTTTTT.

This clonotype was seen more than once but under ten times. The chain's CDR3 is CAISEARVNTGELFF. The DNA for the CDR3 is TGTGCCATCAGTGAGGCCAGGGTAAACACCGGGGAGCTGTTTTTT. The chain recombines TRBV10-3 with TRBJ2-2; D may be TRBD1 (5 bases). V lost 2 bases and J lost 2, with 9 bases in between. Looked up from germline, CDR1 is ENHRY and CDR2 is SYGVKD. CDR3 length: 15 amino acids.

This clonotype was detected only a few times. V usage is TRBV12-3 or TRBV12-4 and J usage is TRBJ2-7; D uncertain. The V and J ends lost 1 base and 5 bases respectively, with 15 bases between them. The CDR3 spans 15 residues. CDR3 residues: CASSLGQVRLDEQYF. For the CDR3, the DNA is TGTGCCAGCAGTTTAGGGCAGGTCAGGTTGGACGAGCAGTACTTC.

In its sample, this clonotype was seen a few times. V is TRBV6-1 and J is TRBJ1-1, with D possibly being TRBD1 (5 bases). Trimming took off 8 bases at V and 1 base at J, with 11 bases between the two ends. Germline CDR1 and CDR2: MNHNS and SASEGT. The CDR3 has 13 residues. This chain's CDR3 is CASPDRQNTEAFF. The CDR3 nucleotides read TGTGCCAGCCCAGACAGACAGAACACTGAAGCTTTCTTT.

This clonotype was seen a handful of times. The chain employs TRBV20-1 and TRBJ2-3; D is undetermined. The CDR3 covers 13 residues. Germline V CDR1 and CDR2: DFQATT, SNEGSKA (reference sequence). Trimming shortened V by 7 bases and J by 5 bases, and 16 bases separated the two germline ends. The CDR3, as DNA: TGCAGTGGGAGCCCTGGCTTCGTAGATACGCAGTATTTT. It yields the protein CSGSPGFVDTQYF.

This clonotype was detected only a few times. The V gene is TRBV29-1, the J gene TRBJ1-4, with TRBD1 matching 8 bases. J lost 8 bases, V lost 7 bases, and 6 bases had no gene match. Per the germline V gene, CDR1 is SQVTM and CDR2 is ANQGSEA. The CDR3 is made up of 12 amino acids. This CDR3 is CSAGGRGEKLFF. Here the CDR3 DNA reads TGCAGCGCAGGGGGCAGAGGAGAAAAACTGTTTTTT. Combining the CDR3 with reference TRBV29-1 and TRBJ1-4 gives the whole variable domain SAVISQKPSRDICQRGTSLTIQCQVDSQVTMMFWYRQQPGQSLTLIATANQGSEATYESGFVIDKFPISRPNLTFSTLTVSNMSPEDSSIYLCSAGGRGEKLFFGSGTQLSVL.